Shown below are 9 T cell receptor beta chains from a single sample sequenced in a study of long-term antiretroviral therapy in people with HIV. Run at survey level, the immunoSEQ assay was version v3.0. Generated by immunoSEQ multiplex PCR, the TCRdb table keeps only in-frame clones and is missing some. The sample lists 25,000 to 35,000 clones; roughly 86% were seen once. Here the sequenced sample was unsorted PBMCs, taken 0.8 years after starting antiretroviral therapy. The origin of the receptors is a woman aged 25 to 39 with HIV.

The chain joins TRBV27 to TRBJ1-1; D perhaps matches TRBD1 (5 bases). This CDR3 has 14 residues. CDR1 MNHEY and CDR2 SMNVEV come from the germline V gene (reference sequence). V was cut by 2 bases and J by 7 bases, with 14 bases left in between. CDR3 in DNA: TGTGCCAGCAGTTTAGAGGGGAGGGTTAGTGAAGCTTTCTTT. Its translation is CASSLEGRVSEAFF.

The chain uses TRBV27 and TRBJ2-4; 8 bases map to TRBD2. Unmatched junction bases numbered 27, after V lost 5 bases and J lost 0 bases. CDR1 and CDR2 from the germline V gene are MNHEY and SMNVEV (reference sequence). There are 23 residues in the CDR3. DNA of the CDR3: TGTGCCAGCAGTCCCCATCTCTCTTTGGTTTTGGCGGGGGGTGACCTAGCCAAAAACATTCAGTACTTC. It yields the protein CASSPHLSLVLAGGDLAKNIQYF.

A few counts support this clone. The chain employs TRBV5-6 and TRBJ1-2; D not resolved. This CDR3 is 15 amino acids long. Germline CDR1 reads SGHDT; CDR2 reads YYEEEE. V was pared by 4 bases and J by 5 bases, with 18 bases between. Written as DNA, the CDR3 is TGTGCCAGCAGCCAACTGGCCCTCGGCGTTTATGGCTACACCTTC. Protein product: CASSQLALGVYGYTF.

The gene calls are TRBV6-5 and TRBJ2-3; D may be TRBD2 (6 bases). The germline V gene encodes CDR1 MNHEY and CDR2 SVGAGI. Trimming cost V 4 bases and J 5 bases, with 16 bases left between them. The CDR3 length is 15 residues. The DNA of the CDR3 is TGTGCCAGCAGTTCGCGCGGGGCCCCAGGAGATACGCAGTATTTT. It translates to CASSSRGAPGDTQYF.

This clone was observed a few times. V usage is TRBV30 and J usage is TRBJ1-6, with a possible D match to TRBD1 (5 bases). The CDR3 runs to 17 residues. Trimming stripped 4 bases from V and 4 bases from J, with 20 bases between. Per germline, CDR1 GTSNPN and CDR2 SVGIG (reference sequence). Here the CDR3 reads CAWKLFTVGGYNSPLHF. The CDR3 coding sequence is TGTGCCTGGAAACTTTTTACAGTGGGGGGATATAATTCACCCCTCCACTTT. The complete variable domain, with remaining parts taken from reference TRBV30 and TRBJ1-6, reads SQTIHQWPATLVQPVGSPLSLECTVEGTSNPNLYWYRQAAGRGLQLLFYSVGIGQISSEVPQNLSASRPQDRQFILSSKKLLLSDSGFYLCAWKLFTVGGYNSPLHFGNGTRLTVT.

This rearrangement joins TRBV5-6 to TRBJ1-6; 9 bases align to TRBD1. The J segment lost 7 bases and the V segment lost 4 bases, leaving 6 bases of the junction unmatched. The CDR3 totals 15 residues. CDR1 is SGHDT and CDR2 is YYEEEE in the germline V gene. The CDR3 loop is CASSPETGGNSPLHF. Written as DNA, the CDR3 is TGTGCCAGCAGCCCGGAGACAGGGGGGAATTCACCCCTCCACTTT.

The chain has TRBV6-6 and TRBJ1-5, with D perhaps TRBD1 (6 bases). With 8 bases removed from V and 6 bases from J, the gap between germline ends came to 14 bases. CDR3 length equals 13 residues. The germline V gene encodes CDR1 MNHNY and CDR2 SVGAGI (reference sequence). The chain's CDR3 is CASSRGAGQPQHF. CDR3 in DNA: TGTGCCAGCTCACGGGGGGCCGGTCAGCCCCAGCATTTT.

As regards this clone: The DNA is left out, because the CDR3 cannot be placed on it with certainty; the CDR3 is given as TCRdb lists it. This chain joins TRBV6-5 and TRBJ1-2. The CDR3 contains 14 residues when both ends are counted. CDR1 and CDR2 (germline): MNHEY, SVGAGI. Here the CDR3 reads CASIPGGSSSGYTF.

This chain connects TRBV7-2 to TRBJ1-1; 7 bases map to TRBD1. The ends lost 4 bases at V and 1 base at J; junction bases unmatched: 3. From germline, CDR1 is SGHTA and CDR2 FQGNSA. The length of the CDR3 is 14 residues. This chain's CDR3 is CASSWRQGNTEAFF. CDR3 in DNA: TGTGCCAGCAGCTGGAGACAGGGGAACACTGAAGCTTTCTTT.